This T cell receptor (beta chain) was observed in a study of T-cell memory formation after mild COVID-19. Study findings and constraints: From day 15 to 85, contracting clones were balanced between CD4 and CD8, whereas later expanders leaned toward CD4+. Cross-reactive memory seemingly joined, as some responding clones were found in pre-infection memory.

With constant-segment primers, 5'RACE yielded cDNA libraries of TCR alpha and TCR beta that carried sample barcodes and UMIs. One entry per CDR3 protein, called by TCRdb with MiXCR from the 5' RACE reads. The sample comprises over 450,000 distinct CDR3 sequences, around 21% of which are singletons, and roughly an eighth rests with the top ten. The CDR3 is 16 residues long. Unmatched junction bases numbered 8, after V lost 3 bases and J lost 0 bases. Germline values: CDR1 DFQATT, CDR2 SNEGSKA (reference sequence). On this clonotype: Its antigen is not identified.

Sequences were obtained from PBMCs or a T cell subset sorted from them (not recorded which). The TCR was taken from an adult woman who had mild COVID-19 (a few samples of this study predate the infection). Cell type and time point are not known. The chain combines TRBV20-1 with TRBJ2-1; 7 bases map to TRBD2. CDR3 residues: CSASPSGEPSYNEQFF. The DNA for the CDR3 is TGCAGTGCTAGTCCCAGCGGGGAACCCTCCTACAATGAGCAGTTCTTC.